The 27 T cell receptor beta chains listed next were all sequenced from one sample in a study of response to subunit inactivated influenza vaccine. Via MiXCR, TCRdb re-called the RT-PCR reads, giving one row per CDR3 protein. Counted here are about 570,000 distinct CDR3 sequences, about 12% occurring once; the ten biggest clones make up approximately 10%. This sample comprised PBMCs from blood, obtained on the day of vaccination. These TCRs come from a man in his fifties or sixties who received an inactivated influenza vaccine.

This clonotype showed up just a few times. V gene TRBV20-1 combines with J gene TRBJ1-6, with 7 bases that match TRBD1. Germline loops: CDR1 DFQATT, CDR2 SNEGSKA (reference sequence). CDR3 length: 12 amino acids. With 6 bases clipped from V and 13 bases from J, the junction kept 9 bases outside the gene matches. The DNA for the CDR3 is TGCAGTGCAAAGGACAGGTCGGCCCCCCTCCACTTT. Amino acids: CSAKDRSAPLHF.

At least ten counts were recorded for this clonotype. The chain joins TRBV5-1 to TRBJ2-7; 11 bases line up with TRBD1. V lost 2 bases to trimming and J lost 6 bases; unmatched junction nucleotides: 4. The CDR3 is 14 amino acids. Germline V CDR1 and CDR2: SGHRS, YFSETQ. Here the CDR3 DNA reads TGCGCCAGCAGCTTAGGGACAGGGGGTGTCGAGCAGTACTTC. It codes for CASSLGTGGVEQYF.

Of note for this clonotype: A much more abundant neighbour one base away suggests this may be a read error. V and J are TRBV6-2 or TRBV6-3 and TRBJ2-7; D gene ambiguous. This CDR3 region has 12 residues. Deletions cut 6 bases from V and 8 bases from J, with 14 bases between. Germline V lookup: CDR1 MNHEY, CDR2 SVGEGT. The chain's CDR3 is CASSLLKGKQYF. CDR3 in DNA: TGTGCCAGCAGCCTTCTCAAGGGCAAGCAGTACTTC.

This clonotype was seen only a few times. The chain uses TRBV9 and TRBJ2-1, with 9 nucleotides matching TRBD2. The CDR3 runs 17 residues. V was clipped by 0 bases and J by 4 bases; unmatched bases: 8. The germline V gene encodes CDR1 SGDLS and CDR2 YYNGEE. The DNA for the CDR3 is TGTGCCAGCAGCGTAGTAACCGGGACTAGCAGTTACAATGAGCAGTTCTTC. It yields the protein CASSVVTGTSSYNEQFF.

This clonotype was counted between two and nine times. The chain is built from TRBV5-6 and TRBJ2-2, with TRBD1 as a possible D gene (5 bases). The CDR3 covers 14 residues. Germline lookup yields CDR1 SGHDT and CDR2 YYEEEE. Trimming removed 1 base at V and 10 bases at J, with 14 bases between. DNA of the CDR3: TGTGCCAGCAGCTTGCTAAGGGGCGCGGAGGAGCTGTTTTTT. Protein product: CASSLLRGAEELFF.

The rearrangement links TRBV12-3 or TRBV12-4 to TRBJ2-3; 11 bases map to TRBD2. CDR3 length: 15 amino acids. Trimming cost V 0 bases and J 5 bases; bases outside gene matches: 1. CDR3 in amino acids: CASSLASGGVDTQYF. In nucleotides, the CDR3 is TGTGCCAGCAGTTTAGCTAGCGGGGGGGTAGATACGCAGTATTTT.

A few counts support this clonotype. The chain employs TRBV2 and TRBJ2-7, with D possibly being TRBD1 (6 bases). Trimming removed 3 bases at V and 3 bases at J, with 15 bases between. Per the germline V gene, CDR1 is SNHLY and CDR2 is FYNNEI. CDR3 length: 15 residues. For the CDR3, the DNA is TGTGCCAGCAGTGAGGGGGCTAGTAGGATCTACGAGCAGTACTTC. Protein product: CASSEGASRIYEQYF.

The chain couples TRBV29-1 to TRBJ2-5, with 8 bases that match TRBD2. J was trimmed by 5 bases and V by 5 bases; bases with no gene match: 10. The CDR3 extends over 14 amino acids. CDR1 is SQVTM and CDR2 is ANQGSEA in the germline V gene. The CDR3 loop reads CSVSPGTSLETQYF. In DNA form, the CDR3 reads TGCAGCGTTTCTCCCGGGACTAGTCTGGAGACCCAGTACTTC.

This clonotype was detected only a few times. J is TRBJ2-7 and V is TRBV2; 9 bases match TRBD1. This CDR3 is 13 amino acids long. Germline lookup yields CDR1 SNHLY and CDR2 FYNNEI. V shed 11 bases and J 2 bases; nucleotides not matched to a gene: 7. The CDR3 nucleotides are TGTGCCCGGGGGACAGGGTCCCCCTACGAGCAGTACTTC. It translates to CARGTGSPYEQYF.

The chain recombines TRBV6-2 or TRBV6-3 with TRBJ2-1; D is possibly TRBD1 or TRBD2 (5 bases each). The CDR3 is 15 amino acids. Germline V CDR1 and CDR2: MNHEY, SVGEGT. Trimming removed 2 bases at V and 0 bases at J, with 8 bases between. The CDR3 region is CASSYERGSYNEQFF. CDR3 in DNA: TGTGCCAGCAGTTACGAGAGGGGCTCCTACAATGAGCAGTTCTTC.

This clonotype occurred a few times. The CDR3 DNA sequence: TGTGCCAGCAGCTTAAGTTTGCTAGCCGTTCCAATCGGGGAGCTGTTTTTT. This sequence encodes CASSLSLLAVPIGELFF. The chain combines TRBV7-2 with TRBJ2-2, with D maybe TRBD2 (5 bases). Trimming took off 2 bases at V and 7 bases at J, with 20 bases between the two ends. Per germline, CDR1 SGHTA and CDR2 FQGNSA. The CDR3 contains 17 residues.

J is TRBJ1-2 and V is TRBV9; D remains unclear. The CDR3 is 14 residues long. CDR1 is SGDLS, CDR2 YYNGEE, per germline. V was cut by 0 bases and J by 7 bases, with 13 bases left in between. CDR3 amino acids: CASSVASVRGGYTF. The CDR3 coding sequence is TGTGCCAGCAGCGTAGCTTCAGTTCGAGGTGGCTACACCTTC.

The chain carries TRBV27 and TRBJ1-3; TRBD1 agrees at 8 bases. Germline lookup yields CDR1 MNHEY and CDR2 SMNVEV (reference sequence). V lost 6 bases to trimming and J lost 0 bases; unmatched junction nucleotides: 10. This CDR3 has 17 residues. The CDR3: CASSRGQGPFSGNTIYF. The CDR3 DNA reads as TGTGCCAGCAGCCGAGGACAGGGTCCATTCTCTGGAAACACCATATATTTT.

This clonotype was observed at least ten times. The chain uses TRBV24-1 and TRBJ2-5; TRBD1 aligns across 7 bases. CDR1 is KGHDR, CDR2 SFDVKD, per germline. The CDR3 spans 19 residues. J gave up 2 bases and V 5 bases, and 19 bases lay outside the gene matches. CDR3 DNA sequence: TGTGCCACCAGTGCCCGACCAGGACAGGCAGGAAGGTCGCAAGAGACCCAGTACTTC. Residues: CATSARPGQAGRSQETQYF.

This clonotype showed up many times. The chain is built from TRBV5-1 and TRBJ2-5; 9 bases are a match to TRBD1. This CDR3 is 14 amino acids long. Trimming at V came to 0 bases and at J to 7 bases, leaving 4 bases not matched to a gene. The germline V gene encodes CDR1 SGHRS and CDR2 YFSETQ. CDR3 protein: CASSLGTGAGTQYF. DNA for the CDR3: TGCGCCAGCAGCTTGGGGACAGGGGCCGGGACCCAGTACTTC.

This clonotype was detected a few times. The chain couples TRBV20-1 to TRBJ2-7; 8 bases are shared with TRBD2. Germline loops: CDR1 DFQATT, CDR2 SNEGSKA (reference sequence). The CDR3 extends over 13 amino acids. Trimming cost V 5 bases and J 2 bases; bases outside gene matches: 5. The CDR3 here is CSAPREGTYEQYF. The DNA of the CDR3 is TGCAGTGCTCCCCGGGAGGGTACCTACGAGCAGTACTTC.

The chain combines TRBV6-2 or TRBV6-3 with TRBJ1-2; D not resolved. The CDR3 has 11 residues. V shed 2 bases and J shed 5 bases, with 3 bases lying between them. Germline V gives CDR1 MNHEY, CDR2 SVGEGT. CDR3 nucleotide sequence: TGTGCCAGCAGTTACGGATATGGCTACACCTTC. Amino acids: CASSYGYGYTF.

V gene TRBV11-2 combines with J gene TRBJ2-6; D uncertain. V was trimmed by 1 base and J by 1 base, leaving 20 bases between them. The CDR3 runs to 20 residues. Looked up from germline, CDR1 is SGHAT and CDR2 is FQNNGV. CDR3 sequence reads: CASSLGISVDSASGANVLTF. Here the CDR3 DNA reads TGTGCCAGCAGCTTAGGAATTTCGGTGGATTCAGCTTCTGGGGCCAACGTCCTGACTTTC.

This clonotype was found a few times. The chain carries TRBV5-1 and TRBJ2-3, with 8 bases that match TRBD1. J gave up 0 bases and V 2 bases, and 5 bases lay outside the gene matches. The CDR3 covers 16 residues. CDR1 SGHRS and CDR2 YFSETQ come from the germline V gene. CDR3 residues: CASSFGTGSSTDTQYF. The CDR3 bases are TGCGCCAGCAGCTTTGGGACAGGCTCTAGCACAGATACGCAGTATTTT.

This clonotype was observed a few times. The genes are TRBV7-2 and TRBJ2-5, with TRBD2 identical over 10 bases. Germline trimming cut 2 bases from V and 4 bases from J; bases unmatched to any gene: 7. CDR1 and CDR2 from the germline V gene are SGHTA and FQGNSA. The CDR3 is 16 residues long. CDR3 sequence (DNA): TGTGCCAGCAGCTTAACTAGCGGGACGGGAGGAGAGACCCAGTACTTC. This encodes CASSLTSGTGGETQYF.

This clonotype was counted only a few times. The CDR3 loop is CASTSRRAHYGYTF. CDR3 coding DNA: TGTGCCAGCACCTCCCGGCGCGCTCATTATGGCTACACCTTC. V is TRBV6-2 or TRBV6-3 and J is TRBJ1-2; D gene uncertain. V lost 7 bases and J lost 5, with 17 bases in between. CDR1 is MNHEY and CDR2 is SVGEGT in the germline V gene. This CDR3 is 14 amino acids long.

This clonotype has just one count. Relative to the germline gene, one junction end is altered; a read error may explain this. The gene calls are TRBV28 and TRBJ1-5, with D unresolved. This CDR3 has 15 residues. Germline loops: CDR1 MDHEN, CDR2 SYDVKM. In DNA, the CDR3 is TGTGCCAGCAGTTTGAGTACTCATAGCAATCGGCCCCAGCATTTT. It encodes CASSLSTHSNRPQHF.

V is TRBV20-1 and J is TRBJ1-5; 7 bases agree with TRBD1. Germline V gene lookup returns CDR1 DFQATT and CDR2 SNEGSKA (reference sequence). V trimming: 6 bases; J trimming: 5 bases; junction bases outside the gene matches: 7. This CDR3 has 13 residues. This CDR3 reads CSAHRGIDQPQHF. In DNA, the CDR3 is TGCAGTGCCCACAGGGGAATAGATCAGCCCCAGCATTTT.

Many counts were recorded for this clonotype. The DNA of the CDR3 is TGTGCCAGCAGTGAATCCCCGGGACAAGCCTACGAGCAGTACTTC. It specifies CASSESPGQAYEQYF. The J gene is TRBJ2-7, the V gene TRBV6-1; D might be TRBD1 (6 bases). Trimming removed 2 bases from V and 2 bases from J, with 13 bases in between. Germline V gene sequence: CDR1 MNHNS, CDR2 SASEGT. The CDR3 is 15 residues long.

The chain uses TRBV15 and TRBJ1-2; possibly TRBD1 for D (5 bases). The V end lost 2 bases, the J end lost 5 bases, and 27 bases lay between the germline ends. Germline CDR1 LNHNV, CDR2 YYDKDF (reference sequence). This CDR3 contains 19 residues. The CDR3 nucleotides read TGTGCCACCAGCAGACTCCCTTCATTAGAACAGGCGGTTTATTATGGCTACACCTTC. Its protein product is CATSRLPSLEQAVYYGYTF.

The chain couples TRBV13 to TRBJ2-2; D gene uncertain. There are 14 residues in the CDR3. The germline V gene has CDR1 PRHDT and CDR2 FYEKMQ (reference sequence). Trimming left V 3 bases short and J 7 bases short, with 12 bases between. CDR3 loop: CASSFGLRCGELFF. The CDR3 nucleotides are TGTGCCAGCAGCTTTGGGCTCCGCTGCGGGGAGCTGTTTTTT.

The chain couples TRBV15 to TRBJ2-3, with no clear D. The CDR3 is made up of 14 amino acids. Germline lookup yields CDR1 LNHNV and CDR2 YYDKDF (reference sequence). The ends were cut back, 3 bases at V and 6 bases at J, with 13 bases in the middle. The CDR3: CATSSPFGGDTQYF. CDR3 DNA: TGTGCCACCAGCAGCCCCTTCGGTGGCGATACGCAGTATTTT.